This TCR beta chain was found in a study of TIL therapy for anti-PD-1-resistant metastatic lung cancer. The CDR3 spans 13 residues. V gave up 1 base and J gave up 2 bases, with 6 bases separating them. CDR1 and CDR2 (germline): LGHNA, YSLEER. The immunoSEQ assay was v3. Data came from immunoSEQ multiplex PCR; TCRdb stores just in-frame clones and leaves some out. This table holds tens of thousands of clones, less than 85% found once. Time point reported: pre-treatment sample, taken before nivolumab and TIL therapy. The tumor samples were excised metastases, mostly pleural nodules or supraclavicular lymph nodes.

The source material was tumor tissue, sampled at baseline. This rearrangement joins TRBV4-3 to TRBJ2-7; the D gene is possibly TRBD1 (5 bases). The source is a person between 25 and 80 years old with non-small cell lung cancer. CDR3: CASSQGTTYEQYF. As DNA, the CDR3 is TGCGCCAGCAGCCAAGGGACAACCTACGAGCAGTACTTC.